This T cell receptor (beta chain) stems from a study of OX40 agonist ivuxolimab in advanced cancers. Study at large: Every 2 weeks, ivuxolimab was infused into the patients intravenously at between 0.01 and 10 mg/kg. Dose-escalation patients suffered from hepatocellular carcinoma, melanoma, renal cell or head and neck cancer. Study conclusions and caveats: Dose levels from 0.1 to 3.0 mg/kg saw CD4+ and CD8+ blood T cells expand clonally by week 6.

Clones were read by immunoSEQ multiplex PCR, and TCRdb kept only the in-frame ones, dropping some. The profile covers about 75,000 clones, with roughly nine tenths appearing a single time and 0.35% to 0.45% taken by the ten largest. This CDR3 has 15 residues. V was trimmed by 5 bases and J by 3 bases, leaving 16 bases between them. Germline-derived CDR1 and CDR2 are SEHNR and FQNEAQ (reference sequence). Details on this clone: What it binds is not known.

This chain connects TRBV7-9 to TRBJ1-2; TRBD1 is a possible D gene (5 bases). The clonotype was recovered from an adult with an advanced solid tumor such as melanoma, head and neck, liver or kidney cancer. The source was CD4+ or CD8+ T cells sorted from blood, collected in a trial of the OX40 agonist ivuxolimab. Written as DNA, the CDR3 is TGTGCCAGCAGCACCCGACAGATAGATTACTATGGCTACACCTTC. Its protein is CASSTRQIDYYGYTF.